This TCR beta chain was sequenced in a study of blood T cell repertoires in COVID-19. Profiling relied on immunoSEQ multiplex PCR, and the TCRdb table lists in-frame clones only, not all of them. The sample shows more than 100,000 clones, 75% to 90% of them seen only once. Germline CDR1 reads SGHRS; CDR2 reads YFSETQ. This CDR3 region has 14 residues. Trimming at V came to 2 bases and at J to 2 bases, leaving 3 bases not matched to a gene. The sequencing sample was made of peripheral blood. This receptor was identified in a woman in her 70s with acute or convalescent COVID-19. The rearrangement links TRBV5-1 to TRBJ1-2; 7 nucleotides line up with TRBD1. The CDR3 here is CASSFGQANYGYTF. The DNA of the CDR3 is TGCGCCAGCAGCTTCGGACAGGCCAACTATGGCTACACCTTC.